This TCR beta chain was recorded in a study of T cell responses to AZD1222 COVID-19 vaccine. Generated by immunoSEQ multiplex PCR, the TCRdb table keeps only in-frame clones and is missing some. Of more than 60,000 clones listed, about 79% are singletons. V dropped 2 bases and J dropped 5 bases, with 12 bases sitting between them. Germline CDR1 is MNHEY and CDR2 is SVGAGI. The CDR3 loop spans 15 amino acids. This rearrangement joins TRBV6-5 to TRBJ1-4; D possibly corresponds to TRBD1 (5 bases). This TCR derives from an adult in good health. Here the sequenced sample was peripheral blood, taken on day 0 of AZD1222 vaccination. The CDR3 bases are TGTGCCAGCAGTTACAAGGGACTGAAGAATGAAAAACTGTTTTTT. Residues: CASSYKGLKNEKLFF.